A single T cell receptor (beta chain) is shown here with its context. What it binds is not known. CDR1 and CDR2 from the germline V gene are SGHTA and FQGNSA. This CDR3 has 13 residues. V shed 5 bases and J shed 5 bases, with 12 bases lying between them. These data are taken from a study of cytomegalovirus exposure and HLA in healthy donors. Looking at the study overall: An earlier analysis identified 120 million or so unique TCR beta sequences in 150 million to 200 million T cells.

PCR was performed using 60 Vbeta and 13 Jbeta primers. Produced via immunoSEQ multiplex PCR; TCRdb's table is partial and in-frame only. The table has approximately 190,000 clones, around four fifths seen once. Study conclusions and caveats: Available immune exposure information covered CMV serostatus only. Sequencing depth roughly uniform across donors was assumed in presence/absence analyses. It was approximately 160 TCR beta chains that were listed as cytomegalovirus-associated.

Sequenced: PBMCs. V is TRBV7-2 and J is TRBJ2-5; weak D call: TRBD2 (5 bases). The origin of this receptor is a man in his forties in good health and CMV-seropositive. Written as DNA, the CDR3 is TGTGCCAGCAGCCCGGGGTCTGTCGAGACCCAGTACTTC. Encoded protein: CASSPGSVETQYF.